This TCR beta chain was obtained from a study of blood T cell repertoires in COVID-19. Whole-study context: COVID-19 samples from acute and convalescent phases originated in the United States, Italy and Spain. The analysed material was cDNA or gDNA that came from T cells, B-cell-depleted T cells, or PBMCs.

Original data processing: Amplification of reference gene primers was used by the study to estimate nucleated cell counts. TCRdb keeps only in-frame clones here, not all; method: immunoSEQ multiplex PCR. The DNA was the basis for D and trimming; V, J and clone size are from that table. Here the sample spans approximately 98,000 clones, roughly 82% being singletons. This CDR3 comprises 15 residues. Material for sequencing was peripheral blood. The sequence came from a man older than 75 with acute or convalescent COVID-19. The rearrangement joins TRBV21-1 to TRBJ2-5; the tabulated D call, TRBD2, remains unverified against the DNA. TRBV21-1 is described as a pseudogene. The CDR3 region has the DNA TGTGCCAGCAGCAGCGGGACTTCGTACCAAGAGACCCAGTACTTC. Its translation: CASSSGTSYQETQYF.